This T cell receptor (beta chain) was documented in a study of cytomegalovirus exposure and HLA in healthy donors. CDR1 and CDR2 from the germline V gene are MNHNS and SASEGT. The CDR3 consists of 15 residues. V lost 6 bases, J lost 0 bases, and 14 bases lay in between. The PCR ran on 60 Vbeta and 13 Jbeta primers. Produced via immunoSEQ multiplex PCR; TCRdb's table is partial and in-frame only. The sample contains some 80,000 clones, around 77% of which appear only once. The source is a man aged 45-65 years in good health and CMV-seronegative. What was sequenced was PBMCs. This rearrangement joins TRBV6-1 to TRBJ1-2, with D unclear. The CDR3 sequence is CASRSGPAANYGYTF. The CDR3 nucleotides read TGTGCCAGCAGGTCCGGTCCCGCTGCTAACTATGGCTACACCTTC.